This passage covers 13 T cell receptor beta chains from one sample sequenced in a study of shared clonotypes between healthy human individuals. Naive CD8 populations comprised CD45RO-negative cells positively selected for CCR7, excluding terminally differentiated effector memory CD45RA+ cells. Assay: immunoSEQ multiplex PCR; the TCRdb copy retains only in-frame clones and omits some. The sample lists about 2 million clones; about 94% were seen once. Sequencing was done on a sample of naive CD8+ T cells sorted from blood. These receptors were taken from a man in his late teens or twenties in good health.

The count of this clone is one. The chain employs TRBV10-1 and TRBJ2-3; 9 bases agree with TRBD2. J lost 6 bases, V lost 2 bases, and 6 bases had no gene match. The V gene's germline CDR1 is WNHNN and CDR2 SYGVQD (reference sequence). The CDR3 has 15 residues. The CDR3: CASSEDLAGWDTQYF. CDR3 DNA sequence: TGCGCCAGCAGTGAGGACCTAGCGGGATGGGATACGCAGTATTTT.

CDR3 in amino acids: CASSWASSNEQFF. CDR3 coding DNA: TGTGCCAGCTCCTGGGCTAGCAGCAATGAGCAGTTCTTC. The V call is TRBV11-3, the J call TRBJ2-1; perhaps TRBD2 as D (5 bases). This CDR3 has 13 residues. V gave up 8 bases and J gave up 6 bases, with 14 bases separating them. Germline CDR1 reads SGHNT; CDR2 reads YENEEA.

Details on this clone: This sample also contains other DNA sequences that code for the same CDR3. The chain employs TRBV27 and TRBJ2-4, with a weak D call TRBD2 (6 bases). CDR3 length: 14 amino acids. From germline, CDR1 is MNHEY and CDR2 SMNVEV (reference sequence). Trimming removed 6 bases from V and 1 base from J, with 10 bases in between. The CDR3 reads CASSLGGAKNIQYF. The DNA for the CDR3 is TGTGCCAGCAGCTTGGGAGGTGCCAAAAACATTCAGTACTTC.

The chain links TRBV30 to TRBJ1-4; 8 bases line up with TRBD1. The trim removed 2 bases at V and 7 bases at J, leaving 3 bases unmatched. Germline V gene lookup returns CDR1 GTSNPN and CDR2 SVGIG (reference sequence). The CDR3 loop spans 13 amino acids. CDR3 nucleotide sequence: TGTGCCTGGAGTCAGGGGGCTAGTGAAAAACTGTTTTTT. It yields the protein CAWSQGASEKLFF.

The DNA for the CDR3 is TGTGCCAGCAGCTTCGGGTCTGGGGGTTTCTACGAGCAGTACTTC. Its translation is CASSFGSGGFYEQYF. The rearrangement links TRBV7-2 to TRBJ2-7; tentatively, D is TRBD1 or TRBD2 (5 bases each). From germline, CDR1 is SGHTA and CDR2 FQGNSA. The CDR3 is 15 residues long. V lost 3 bases, J lost 3 bases, and 15 bases lay in between.

The V call is TRBV27, the J call TRBJ2-1, with D perhaps matching TRBD1 (6 bases). The CDR3 runs to 18 residues. Trimming shortened V by 0 bases and J by 0 bases, and 15 bases separated the two germline ends. Germline V gene sequence: CDR1 MNHEY, CDR2 SMNVEV (reference sequence). The CDR3 sequence: CASSLSTITGSSYNEQFF. The CDR3 region has the DNA TGTGCCAGCAGTTTATCCACCATTACAGGGAGCTCCTACAATGAGCAGTTCTTC.

The chain carries TRBV2 and TRBJ2-1; D unresolved. Between the trimmed V and J ends, which lost 6 bases and 4 bases, there was a span of 13 bases. Germline V gives CDR1 SNHLY, CDR2 FYNNEI. The CDR3 consists of 14 residues. This CDR3 reads CASSDTAGYNEQFF. The CDR3 region has the DNA TGTGCCAGCAGCGACACGGCCGGGTACAATGAGCAGTTCTTC.

The rearrangement uses TRBV5-1 and TRBJ2-2; tentatively, D is TRBD2 (5 bases). The CDR3 consists of 15 residues. Germline CDR1 and CDR2: SGHRS and YFSETQ. Trimming pared 0 bases from V and 8 bases from J, leaving 14 bases between. The CDR3 nucleotides are TGCGCCAGCAGCTTGGAGTGGGAGTCTCTTGGGGAGCTGTTTTTT. Protein product: CASSLEWESLGELFF.

The chain links TRBV9 to TRBJ2-5; D not certain. Matching the DNA end better, TRBJ2-7 makes the J call doubtful. The V gene's germline CDR1 is SGDLS and CDR2 YYNGEE. This CDR3 region has 15 residues. The chain's CDR3 is CASSEAQSASYEQYF. The CDR3 nucleotides read TGTGCCAGCAGCGAAGCCCAATCCGCCTCCTACGAGCAGTACTTC.

The V and J genes are TRBV18 and TRBJ1-5; TRBD1 might be the D (5 bases). V shed 4 bases and J shed 2 bases, with 9 bases lying between them. CDR1 is KGHSH and CDR2 is LQKENI in the germline V gene. This CDR3 spans 14 amino acids. The CDR3 reads CASSHLGGNQPQHF. The CDR3 nucleotides are TGTGCCAGCTCACATTTAGGGGGCAATCAGCCCCAGCATTTT.

This clone was seen only once. The chain links TRBV4-3 to TRBJ2-7; 7 bases line up with TRBD1. There are 15 residues in the CDR3. The germline V gene encodes CDR1 LGHNA and CDR2 YSLEER. With 1 base clipped from V and 2 bases from J, the junction kept 5 bases outside the gene matches. CDR3 nucleotides: TGCGCCAGCAGCCAAGCCCCGACAGGGACCTACGAGCAGTACTTC. Protein: CASSQAPTGTYEQYF.

This sequence joins TRBV7-9 and TRBJ1-5; D unresolved. Trimming stripped 3 bases from V and 2 bases from J, with 11 bases between. The V gene's germline CDR1 is SEHNR and CDR2 FQNEAQ (reference sequence). This CDR3 is 15 amino acids long. CDR3 sequence reads: CASSFSGDGNQPQHF. CDR3 coding DNA: TGTGCCAGCAGCTTTTCGGGTGACGGCAATCAGCCCCAGCATTTT.

This rearrangement joins TRBV16 to TRBJ2-7, with a tentative D call TRBD1 (5 bases). CDR1 is KGHSY and CDR2 is FQNENV in the germline V gene. Trimming shortened V by 4 bases and J by 0 bases, and 13 bases separated the two germline ends. The CDR3 covers 15 residues. The CDR3 nucleotides are TGTGCCAGCAGCCGGGGCCGGAACTACTCCTACGAGCAGTACTTC. Its protein is CASSRGRNYSYEQYF.